Listed below are T cell receptor beta chains from one sample, sequenced in a study of T cell repertoires in cytomegalovirus infection. One entry per CDR3 protein results from TCRdb running MiXCR on the reads. Among fewer than 350,000 distinct CDR3 sequences listed, roughly 15% were seen once. Specimen: PBMCs. The origin of the receptors is a human donor in good health (CMV status not recorded). Some clones in this sample may be carry-over from other donors' samples. CDR3s include the opening cysteine and the closing phenylalanine or tryptophan. A D gene is named only where the DNA matches it firmly.

TRBV24-1	-	TRBJ2-3	CATSLGGGAGSTDTQYF
TRBV24-1	-	TRBJ2-1	CATSDSAGSMDEQFF
TRBV4-1	-	TRBJ1-3	CASSHLLTDSGNTIYF
TRBV7-9	-	TRBJ1-1	CASSPRVVGNSAFF
TRBV6-1	-	TRBJ1-5	CASSGGGNQPQHF
TRBV6-1	-	TRBJ1-5	CASSYENQPQHF
TRBV28	TRBD2	TRBJ2-2	CASSHTGTSGGGELFF
TRBV6-6	-	TRBJ2-7	CASSGGDRSYEQYF
TRBV2	-	TRBJ1-3	CASSTRDSSSGNTIYF
TRBV15	TRBD1	TRBJ2-5	CATSRDSTRGQTQYF
TRBV12-3/TRBV12-4	-	TRBJ2-7	CASSLGYEQYF
TRBV28	TRBD1	TRBJ1-1	CASSLIQGFTEAFF
TRBV7-8	TRBD1	TRBJ2-7	CASSLLEQGAYEQYF
TRBV7-9	TRBD2	TRBJ2-1	CASSSSGAVGEQFF
TRBV27	TRBD2	TRBJ2-1	CASSLSSTSPIEQFF
TRBV20-1	TRBD2	TRBJ2-2	CSAPRGGATGELFF
TRBV7-4	TRBD2	TRBJ2-1	CASSFSGGALNEQFF
TRBV6-2/TRBV6-3	-	TRBJ1-5	CASSYVGNQPQHF
TRBV20-1	-	TRBJ2-7	CSARDPGGGSSYEQYF
TRBV6-1	TRBD2	TRBJ2-3	CASSARATSGVNQRQYF